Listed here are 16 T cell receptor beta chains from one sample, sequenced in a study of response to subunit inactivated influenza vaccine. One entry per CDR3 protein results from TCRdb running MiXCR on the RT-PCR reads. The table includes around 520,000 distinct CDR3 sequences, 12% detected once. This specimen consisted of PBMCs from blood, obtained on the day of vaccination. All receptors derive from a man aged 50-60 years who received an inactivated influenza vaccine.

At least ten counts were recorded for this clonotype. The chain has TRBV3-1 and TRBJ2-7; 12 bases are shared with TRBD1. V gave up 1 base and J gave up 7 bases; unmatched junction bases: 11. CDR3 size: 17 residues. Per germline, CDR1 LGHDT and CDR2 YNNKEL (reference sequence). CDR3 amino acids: CASSQGSMGQGAREQYF. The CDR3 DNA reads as TGTGCCAGCAGCCAAGGAAGCATGGGACAGGGGGCGCGTGAGCAGTACTTC.

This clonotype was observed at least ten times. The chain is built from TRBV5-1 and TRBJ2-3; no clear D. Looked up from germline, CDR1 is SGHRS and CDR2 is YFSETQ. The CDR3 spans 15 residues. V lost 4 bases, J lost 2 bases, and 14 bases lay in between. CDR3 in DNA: TGCGCCAGCAGCACCAGCGCATACACCACAGATACGCAGTATTTT. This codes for CASSTSAYTTDTQYF.

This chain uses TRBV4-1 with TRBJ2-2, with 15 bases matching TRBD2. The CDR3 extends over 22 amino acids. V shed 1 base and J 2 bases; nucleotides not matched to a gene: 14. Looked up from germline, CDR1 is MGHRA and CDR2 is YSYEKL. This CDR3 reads CASSQVVRGLAGGGINTGELFF. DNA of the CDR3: TGCGCCAGCAGCCAAGTCGTCAGGGGACTAGCGGGAGGAGGTATAAACACCGGGGAGCTGTTTTTT.

The CDR3 sequence: CASSKGLLCCGANVLTF. CDR3 nucleotides: TGTGCCAGCAGCAAGGGACTACTGTGCTGTGGGGCCAACGTCCTGACTTTC. V is TRBV5-6 and J is TRBJ2-6; TRBD2 matches at 7 bases. J gave up 3 bases and V 4 bases, and 10 bases lay outside the gene matches. CDR3 length: 17 amino acids. Germline V lookup: CDR1 SGHDT, CDR2 YYEEEE.

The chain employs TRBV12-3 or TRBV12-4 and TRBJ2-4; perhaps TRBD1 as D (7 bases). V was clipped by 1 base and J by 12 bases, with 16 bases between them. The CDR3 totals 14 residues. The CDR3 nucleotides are TGTGCCAGCAGTTTAGAGAGGGTCCAGGGGGGTCAGTACTTC. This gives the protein CASSLERVQGGQYF.

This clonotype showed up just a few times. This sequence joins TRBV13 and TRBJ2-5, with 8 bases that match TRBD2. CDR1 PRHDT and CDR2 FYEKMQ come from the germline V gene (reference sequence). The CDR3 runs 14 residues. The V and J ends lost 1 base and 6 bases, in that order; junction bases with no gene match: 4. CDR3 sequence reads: CASSLVAGLKTQYF. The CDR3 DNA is TGTGCCAGCAGCTTAGTAGCGGGGTTGAAGACCCAGTACTTC. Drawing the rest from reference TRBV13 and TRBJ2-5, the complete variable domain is AAGVIQSPRHLIKEKRETATLKCYPIPRHDTVYWYQQGPGQDPQFLISFYEKMQSDKGSIPDRFSAQQFSDYHSELNMSSLELGDSALYFCASSLVAGLKTQYFGPGTRLLVL.

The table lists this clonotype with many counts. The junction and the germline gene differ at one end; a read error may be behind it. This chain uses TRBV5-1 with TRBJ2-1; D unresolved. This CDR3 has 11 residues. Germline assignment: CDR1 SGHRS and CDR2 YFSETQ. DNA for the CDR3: TGTGCCAGCAGCTTGTACAATGAGCAGTTCTTC. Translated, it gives CASSLYNEQFF.

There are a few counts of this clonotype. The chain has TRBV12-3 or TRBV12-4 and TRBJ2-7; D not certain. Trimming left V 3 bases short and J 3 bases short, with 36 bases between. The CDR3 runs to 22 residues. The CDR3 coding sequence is TGTGCCAGCAGTTTCTATGAAGGGCCTGTTTTGATTTCATGTGGGTTTGTCTACGAGCAGTACTTC. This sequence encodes CASSFYEGPVLISCGFVYEQYF.

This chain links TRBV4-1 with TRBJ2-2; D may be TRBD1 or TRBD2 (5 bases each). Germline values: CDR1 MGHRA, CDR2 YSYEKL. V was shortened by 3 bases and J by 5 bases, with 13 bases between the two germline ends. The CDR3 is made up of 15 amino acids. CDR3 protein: CASSQWTRGTGELFF. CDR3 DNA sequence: TGCGCCAGCAGCCAGTGGACACGAGGGACCGGGGAGCTGTTTTTT.

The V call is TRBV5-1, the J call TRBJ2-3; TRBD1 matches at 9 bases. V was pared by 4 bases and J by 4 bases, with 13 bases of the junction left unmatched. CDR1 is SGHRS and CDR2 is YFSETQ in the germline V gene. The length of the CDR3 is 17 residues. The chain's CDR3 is CASSEVPGQGSADTQYF. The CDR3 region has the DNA TGCGCCAGCAGCGAGGTCCCGGGACAGGGATCGGCAGATACGCAGTATTTT. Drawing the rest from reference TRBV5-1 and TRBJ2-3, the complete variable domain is KAGVTQTPRYLIKTRGQQVTLSCSPISGHRSVSWYQQTPGQGLQFLFEYFSETQRNKGNFPGRFSGRQFSNSRSEMNVSTLELGDSALYLCASSEVPGQGSADTQYFGPGTRLTVL.

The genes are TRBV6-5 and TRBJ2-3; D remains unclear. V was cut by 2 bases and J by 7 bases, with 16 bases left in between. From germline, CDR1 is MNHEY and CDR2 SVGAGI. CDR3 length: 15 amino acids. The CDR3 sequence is CASSYLDTGSNTQYF. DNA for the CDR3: TGTGCCAGCAGTTACCTTGACACGGGTTCCAATACGCAGTATTTT.

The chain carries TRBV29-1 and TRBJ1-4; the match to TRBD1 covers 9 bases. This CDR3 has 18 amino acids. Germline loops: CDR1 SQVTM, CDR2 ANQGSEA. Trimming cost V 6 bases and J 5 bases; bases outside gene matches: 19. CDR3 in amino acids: CSVKGLGQGMQLNEKLFF. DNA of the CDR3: TGCAGCGTGAAGGGGCTCGGACAGGGGATGCAACTAAATGAAAAACTGTTTTTT. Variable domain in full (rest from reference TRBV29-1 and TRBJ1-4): SAVISQKPSRDICQRGTSLTIQCQVDSQVTMMFWYRQQPGQSLTLIATANQGSEATYESGFVIDKFPISRPNLTFSTLTVSNMSPEDSSIYLCSVKGLGQGMQLNEKLFFGSGTQLSVL.

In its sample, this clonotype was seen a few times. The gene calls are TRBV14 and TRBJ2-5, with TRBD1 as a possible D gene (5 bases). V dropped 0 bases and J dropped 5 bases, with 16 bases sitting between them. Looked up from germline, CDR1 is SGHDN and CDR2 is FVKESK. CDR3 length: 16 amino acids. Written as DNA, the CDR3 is TGTGCCAGCAGCCAAGATATGCAGGGTATAGTCGAGACCCAGTACTTC. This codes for CASSQDMQGIVETQYF.

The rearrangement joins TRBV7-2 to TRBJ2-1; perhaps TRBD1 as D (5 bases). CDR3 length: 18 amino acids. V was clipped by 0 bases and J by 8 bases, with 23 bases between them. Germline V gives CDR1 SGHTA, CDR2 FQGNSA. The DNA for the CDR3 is TGTGCCAGCAGCTTAGCGCCCATTGGGGCCAGGGCCCAAGATGAGCAGTTCTTC. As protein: CASSLAPIGARAQDEQFF. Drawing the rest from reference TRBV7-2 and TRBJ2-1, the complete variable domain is GAGVSQSPSNKVTEKGKDVELRCDPISGHTALYWYRQSLGQGLEFLIYFQGNSAPDKSGLPSDRFSAERTGGSVSTLTIQRTQQEDSAVYLCASSLAPIGARAQDEQFFGPGTRLTVL.

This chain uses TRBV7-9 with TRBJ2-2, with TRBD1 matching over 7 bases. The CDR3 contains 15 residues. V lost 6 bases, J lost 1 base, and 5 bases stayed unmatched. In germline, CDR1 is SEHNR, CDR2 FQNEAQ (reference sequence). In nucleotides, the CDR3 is TGTGCCAGCAGAATTGGGGACAGGAACACCGGGGAGCTGTTTTTT. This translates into CASRIGDRNTGELFF.

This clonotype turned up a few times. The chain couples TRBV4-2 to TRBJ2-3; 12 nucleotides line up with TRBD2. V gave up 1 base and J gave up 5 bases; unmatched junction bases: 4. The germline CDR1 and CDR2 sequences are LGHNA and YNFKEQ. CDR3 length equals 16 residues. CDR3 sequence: CASSQVPGLAGDTQYF. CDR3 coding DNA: TGTGCCAGCAGCCAAGTGCCGGGACTAGCGGGAGATACGCAGTATTTT.